The clone carrying this TCR beta chain turned up a few times. This sample was included in a study of blood T cells in healthy people across ages. Each donor gave roughly 9.2 milliliters of peripheral blood. PCR was performed a second time for about 6 to 12 cycles using a sample-barcoded 5' primer and a J-beta primer mix. TCRdb recomputed calls from the 5' RACE reads with MiXCR, one row per CDR3 protein. The sample holds 1.5 million to 2 million distinct CDR3 sequences, about 39% seen once. This CDR3 is built from 12 residues. Trimming took off 7 bases at V and 10 bases at J, with 16 bases between the two ends.

This sequence was found in a human donor in good health. Sequencing used blood. The rearrangement uses TRBV12-3 or TRBV12-4 and TRBJ1-1; possibly TRBD1 for D (5 bases). The CDR3 spells CASTSGRQRAFF. For the CDR3, the DNA is TGTGCCAGCACCTCGGGGCGTCAAAGAGCTTTCTTT.